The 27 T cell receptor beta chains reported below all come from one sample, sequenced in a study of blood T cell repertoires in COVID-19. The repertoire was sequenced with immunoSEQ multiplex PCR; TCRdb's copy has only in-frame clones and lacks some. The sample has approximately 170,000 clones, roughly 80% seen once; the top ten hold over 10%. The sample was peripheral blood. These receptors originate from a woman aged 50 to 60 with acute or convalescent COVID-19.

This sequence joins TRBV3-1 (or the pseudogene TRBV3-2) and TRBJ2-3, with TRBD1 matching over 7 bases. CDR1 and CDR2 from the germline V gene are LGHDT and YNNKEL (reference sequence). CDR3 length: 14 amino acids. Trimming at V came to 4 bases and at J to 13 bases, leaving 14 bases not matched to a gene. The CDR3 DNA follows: TGTGCCAGCAGCCGAGGGGGACAGAGCCCTGTGGAGTATTTT. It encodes CASSRGGQSPVEYF.

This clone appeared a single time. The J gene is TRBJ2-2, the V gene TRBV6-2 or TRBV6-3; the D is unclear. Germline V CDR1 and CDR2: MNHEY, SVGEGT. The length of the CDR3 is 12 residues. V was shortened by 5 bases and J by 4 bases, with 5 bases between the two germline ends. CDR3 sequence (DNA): TGTGCCAGCAGTAGAGTCACCGGGGAGCTGTTTTTT. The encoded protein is CASSRVTGELFF.

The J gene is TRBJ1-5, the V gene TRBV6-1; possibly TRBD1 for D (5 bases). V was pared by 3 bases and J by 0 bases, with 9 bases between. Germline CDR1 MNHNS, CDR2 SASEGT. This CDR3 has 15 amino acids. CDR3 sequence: CASSEGRDSNQPQHF. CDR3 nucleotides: TGTGCCAGCAGTGAGGGCAGGGATAGCAATCAGCCCCAGCATTTT.

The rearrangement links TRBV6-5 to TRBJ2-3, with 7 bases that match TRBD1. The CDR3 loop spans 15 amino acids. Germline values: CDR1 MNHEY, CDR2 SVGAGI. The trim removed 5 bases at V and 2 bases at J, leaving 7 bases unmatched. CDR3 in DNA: TGTGCCAGCAGTCACAGGGGTGGGAACACAGATACGCAGTATTTT. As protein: CASSHRGGNTDTQYF.

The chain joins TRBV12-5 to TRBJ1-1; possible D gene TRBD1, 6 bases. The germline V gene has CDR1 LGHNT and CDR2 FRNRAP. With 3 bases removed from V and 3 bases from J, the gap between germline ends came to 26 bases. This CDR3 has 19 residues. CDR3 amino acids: CASGFLLTGSPLTHTEAFF. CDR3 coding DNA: TGTGCTAGTGGTTTTCTTTTAACAGGGAGCCCCCTGACCCACACTGAAGCTTTCTTT.

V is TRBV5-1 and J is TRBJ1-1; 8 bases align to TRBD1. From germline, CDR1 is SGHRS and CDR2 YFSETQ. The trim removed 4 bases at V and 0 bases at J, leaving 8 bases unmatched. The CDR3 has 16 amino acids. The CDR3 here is CASSIAGGPMNTEAFF. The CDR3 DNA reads TGCGCCAGCAGCATCGCAGGGGGCCCGATGAACACTGAAGCTTTCTTT. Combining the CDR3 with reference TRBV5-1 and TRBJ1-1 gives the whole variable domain KAGVTQTPRYLIKTRGQQVTLSCSPISGHRSVSWYQQTPGQGLQFLFEYFSETQRNKGNFPGRFSGRQFSNSRSEMNVSTLELGDSALYLCASSIAGGPMNTEAFFGQGTRLTVV.

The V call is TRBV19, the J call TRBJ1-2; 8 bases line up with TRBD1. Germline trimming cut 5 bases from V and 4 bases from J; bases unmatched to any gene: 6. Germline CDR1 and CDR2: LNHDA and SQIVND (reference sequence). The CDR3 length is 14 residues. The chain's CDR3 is CASSGTGGFYGYTF. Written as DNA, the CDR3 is TGTGCCAGTAGTGGTACAGGGGGTTTCTATGGCTACACCTTC.

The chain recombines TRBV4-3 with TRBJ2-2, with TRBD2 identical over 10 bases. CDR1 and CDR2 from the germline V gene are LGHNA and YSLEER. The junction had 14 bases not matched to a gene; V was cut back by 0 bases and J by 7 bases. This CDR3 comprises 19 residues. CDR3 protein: CASSQELLLAGDEGGELFF. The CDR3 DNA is TGCGCCAGCAGCCAAGAACTTCTCCTAGCGGGAGACGAAGGCGGGGAGCTGTTTTTT.

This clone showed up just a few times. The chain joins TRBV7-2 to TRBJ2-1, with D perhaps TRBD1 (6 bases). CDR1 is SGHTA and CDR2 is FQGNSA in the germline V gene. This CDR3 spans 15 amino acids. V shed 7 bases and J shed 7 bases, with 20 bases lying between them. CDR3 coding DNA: TGTGCCAGCACCCTACAGGGTAGGAATGTAAATGAGCAGTTCTTC. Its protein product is CASTLQGRNVNEQFF.

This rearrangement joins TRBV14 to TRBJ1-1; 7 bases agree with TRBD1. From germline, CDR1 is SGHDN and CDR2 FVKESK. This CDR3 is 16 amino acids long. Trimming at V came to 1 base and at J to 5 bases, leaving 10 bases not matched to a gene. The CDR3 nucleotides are TGTGCCAGCAGCCAAGGGGTCAGGGGGATATGGACTGAAGCTTTCTTT. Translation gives CASSQGVRGIWTEAFF.

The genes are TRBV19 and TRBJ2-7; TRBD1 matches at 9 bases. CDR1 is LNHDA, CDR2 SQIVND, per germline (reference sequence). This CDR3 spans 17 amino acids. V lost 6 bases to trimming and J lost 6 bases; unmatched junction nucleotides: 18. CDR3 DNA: TGTGCCAGTAGCCTCCGTCCGTGGGATTACAGGGGGCGCGAGCAGTACTTC. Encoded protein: CASSLRPWDYRGREQYF.

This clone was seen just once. This CDR3 is CASSWTGGDNYNSPLHF. CDR3 sequence (DNA): TGTGCCAGCAGTTGGACAGGGGGCGATAACTATAATTCACCCCTCCACTTT. The V call is TRBV28, the J call TRBJ1-6, with 11 nucleotides matching TRBD1. This CDR3 has 17 amino acids. J lost 3 bases, V lost 4 bases, and 5 bases had no gene match. CDR1 and CDR2 from the germline V gene are MDHEN and SYDVKM. Full variable domain (outside the CDR3, taken from reference TRBV28 and TRBJ1-6): DVKVTQSSRYLVKRTGEKVFLECVQDMDHENMFWYRQDPGLGLRLIYFSYDVKMKEKGDIPEGYSVSREKKERFSLILESASTNQTSMYLCASSWTGGDNYNSPLHFGNGTRLTVT.

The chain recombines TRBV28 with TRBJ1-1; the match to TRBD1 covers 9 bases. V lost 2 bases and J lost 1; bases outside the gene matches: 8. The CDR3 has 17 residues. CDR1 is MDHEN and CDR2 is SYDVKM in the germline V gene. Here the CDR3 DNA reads TGTGCCAGCAGTTTACGGGGGACAGGGATAAGGAACACTGAAGCTTTCTTT. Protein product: CASSLRGTGIRNTEAFF.

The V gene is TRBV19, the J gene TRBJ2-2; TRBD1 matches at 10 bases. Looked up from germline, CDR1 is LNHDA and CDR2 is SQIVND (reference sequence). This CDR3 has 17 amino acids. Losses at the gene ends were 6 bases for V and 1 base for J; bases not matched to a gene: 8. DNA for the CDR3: TGTGCCAGTAGGGGGGGACAGGGGAGAGGGAACACCGGGGAGCTGTTTTTT. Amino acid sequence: CASRGGQGRGNTGELFF.

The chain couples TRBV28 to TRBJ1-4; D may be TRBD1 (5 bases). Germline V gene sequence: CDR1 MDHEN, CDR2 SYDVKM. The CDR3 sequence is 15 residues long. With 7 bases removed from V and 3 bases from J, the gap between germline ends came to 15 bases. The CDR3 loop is CASTRAQKPNEKLFF. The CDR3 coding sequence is TGTGCCAGCACCAGGGCGCAGAAACCTAATGAAAAACTGTTTTTT.

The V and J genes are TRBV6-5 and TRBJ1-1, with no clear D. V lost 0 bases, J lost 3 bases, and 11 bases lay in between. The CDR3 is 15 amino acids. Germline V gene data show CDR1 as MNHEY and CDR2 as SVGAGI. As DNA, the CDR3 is TGTGCCAGCAGTTACTCGAGAGGAGGTTACACTGAAGCTTTCTTT. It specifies CASSYSRGGYTEAFF.

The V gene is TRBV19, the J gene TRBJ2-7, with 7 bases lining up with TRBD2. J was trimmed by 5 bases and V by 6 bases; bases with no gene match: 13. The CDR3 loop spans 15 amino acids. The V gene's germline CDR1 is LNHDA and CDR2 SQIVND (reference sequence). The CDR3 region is CASRPAGDKRHEQYF. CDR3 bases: TGTGCCAGTAGGCCCGCGGGGGATAAAAGGCACGAGCAGTACTTC.

CDR3 protein: CASSTHNTGVEAFF. The CDR3 bases are TGTGCCAGCAGTACCCATAATACAGGGGTTGAAGCTTTCTTT. This chain joins TRBV6-2 or TRBV6-3 and TRBJ1-1, with 7 bases that match TRBD1. Looked up from germline, CDR1 is MNHEY and CDR2 is SVGEGT. The CDR3 is 14 amino acids. The ends lost 5 bases at V and 7 bases at J; junction bases unmatched: 10.

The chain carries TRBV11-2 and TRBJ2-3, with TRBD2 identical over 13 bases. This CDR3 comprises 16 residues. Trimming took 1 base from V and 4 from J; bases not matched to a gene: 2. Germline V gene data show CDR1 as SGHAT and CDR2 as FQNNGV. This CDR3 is CASSLVLAGGPDTQYF. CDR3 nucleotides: TGTGCCAGCAGCTTAGTACTAGCGGGAGGGCCAGATACGCAGTATTTT.

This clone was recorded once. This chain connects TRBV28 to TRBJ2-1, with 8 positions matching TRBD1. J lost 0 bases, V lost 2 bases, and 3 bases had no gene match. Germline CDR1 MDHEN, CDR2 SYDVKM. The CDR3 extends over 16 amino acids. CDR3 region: CASSLRTGSSYNEQFF. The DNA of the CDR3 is TGTGCCAGCAGTTTAAGGACAGGGAGCTCCTACAATGAGCAGTTCTTC. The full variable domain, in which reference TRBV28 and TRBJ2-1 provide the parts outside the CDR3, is DVKVTQSSRYLVKRTGEKVFLECVQDMDHENMFWYRQDPGLGLRLIYFSYDVKMKEKGDIPEGYSVSREKKERFSLILESASTNQTSMYLCASSLRTGSSYNEQFFGPGTRLTVL.

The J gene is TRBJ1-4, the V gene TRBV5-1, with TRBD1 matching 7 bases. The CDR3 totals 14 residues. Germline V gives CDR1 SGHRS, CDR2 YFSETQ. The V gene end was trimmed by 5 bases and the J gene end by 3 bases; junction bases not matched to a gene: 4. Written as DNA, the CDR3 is TGCGCCAGCAGTCGGGACAGATCTAATGAAAAACTGTTTTTT. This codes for CASSRDRSNEKLFF.

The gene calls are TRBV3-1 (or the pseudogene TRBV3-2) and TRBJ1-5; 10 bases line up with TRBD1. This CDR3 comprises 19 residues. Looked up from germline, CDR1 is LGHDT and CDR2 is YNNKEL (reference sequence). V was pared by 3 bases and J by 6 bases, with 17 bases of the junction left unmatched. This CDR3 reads CASSHSRTGGTWSGQPQHF. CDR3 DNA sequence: TGTGCCAGCAGCCACTCGCGGACAGGGGGAACGTGGTCAGGTCAGCCCCAGCATTTT.

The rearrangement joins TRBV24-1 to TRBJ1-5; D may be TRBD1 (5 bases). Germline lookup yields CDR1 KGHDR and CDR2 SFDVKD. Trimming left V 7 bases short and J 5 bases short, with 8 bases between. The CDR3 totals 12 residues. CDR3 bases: TGTGCCACCAGCCGGGGGGATCAGCCCCAGCATTTT. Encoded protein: CATSRGDQPQHF.

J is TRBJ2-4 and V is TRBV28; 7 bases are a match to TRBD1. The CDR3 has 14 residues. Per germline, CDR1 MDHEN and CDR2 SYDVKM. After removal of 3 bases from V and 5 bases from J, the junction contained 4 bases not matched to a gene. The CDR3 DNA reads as TGTGCCAGCAGTTTGGGACAGATCCAAAACATTCAGTACTTC. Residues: CASSLGQIQNIQYF.

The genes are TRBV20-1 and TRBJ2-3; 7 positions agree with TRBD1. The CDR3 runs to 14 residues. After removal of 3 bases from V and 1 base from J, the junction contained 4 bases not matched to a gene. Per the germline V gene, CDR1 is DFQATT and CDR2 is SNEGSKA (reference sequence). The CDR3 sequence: CSASTGVGTDTQYF. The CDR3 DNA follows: TGCAGTGCTAGTACAGGGGTGGGCACAGATACGCAGTATTTT.

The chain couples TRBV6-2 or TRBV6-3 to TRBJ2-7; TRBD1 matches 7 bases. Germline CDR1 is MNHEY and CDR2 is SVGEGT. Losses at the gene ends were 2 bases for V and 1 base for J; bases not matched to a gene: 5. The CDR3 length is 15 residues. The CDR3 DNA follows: TGTGCCAGCAGTTACGTAACGACAGGGTCCTACGAGCAGTACTTC. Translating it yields CASSYVTTGSYEQYF.

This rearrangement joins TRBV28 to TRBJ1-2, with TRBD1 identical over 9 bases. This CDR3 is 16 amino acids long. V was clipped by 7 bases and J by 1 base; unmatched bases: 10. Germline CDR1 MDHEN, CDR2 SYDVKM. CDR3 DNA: TGTGCCAGCACCCAGCCCCGGGACAGGGATAACTATGGCTACACCTTC. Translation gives CASTQPRDRDNYGYTF.